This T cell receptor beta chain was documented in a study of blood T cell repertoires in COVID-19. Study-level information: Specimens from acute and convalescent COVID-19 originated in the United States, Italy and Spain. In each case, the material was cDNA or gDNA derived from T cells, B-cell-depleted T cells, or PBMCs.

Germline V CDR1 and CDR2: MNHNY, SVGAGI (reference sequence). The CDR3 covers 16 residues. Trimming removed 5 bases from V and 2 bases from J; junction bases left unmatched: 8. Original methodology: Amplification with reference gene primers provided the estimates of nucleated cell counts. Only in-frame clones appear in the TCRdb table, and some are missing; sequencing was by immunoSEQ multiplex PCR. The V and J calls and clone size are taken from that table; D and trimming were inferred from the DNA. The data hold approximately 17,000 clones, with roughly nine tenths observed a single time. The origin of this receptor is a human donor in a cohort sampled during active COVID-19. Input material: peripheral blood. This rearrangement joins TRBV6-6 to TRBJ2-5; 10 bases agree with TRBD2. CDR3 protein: CASSPTVAGGQETQYF. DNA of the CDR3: TGTGCCAGCAGTCCAACGGTAGCGGGGGGACAAGAGACCCAGTACTTC.